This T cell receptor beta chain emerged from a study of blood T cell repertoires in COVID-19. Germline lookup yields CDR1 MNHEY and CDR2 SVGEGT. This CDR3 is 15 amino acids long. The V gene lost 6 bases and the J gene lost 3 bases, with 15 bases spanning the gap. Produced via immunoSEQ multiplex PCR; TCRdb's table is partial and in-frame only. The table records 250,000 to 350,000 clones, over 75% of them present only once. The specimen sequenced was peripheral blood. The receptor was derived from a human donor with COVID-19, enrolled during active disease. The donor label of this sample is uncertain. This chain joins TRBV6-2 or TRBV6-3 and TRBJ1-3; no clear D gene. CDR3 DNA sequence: TGTGCCAGCAGCCGACCGATGGAGCTTGGAAACACCATATATTTT. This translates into CASSRPMELGNTIYF.